The 19 T cell receptor beta chains below come from one sample, sequenced in a study of vaccination effects on CD4 cells after COVID-19. Within the ViraFEST assay, antigen-specific CD4+ T cells underwent expansion with viral peptide pools prior to sequencing. Subsequent to approximately 11 days of culture, CD4+ T cells were isolated. The vaccine given was either BNT162b2 or mRNA-1273, in two doses. Generated by immunoSEQ multiplex PCR, the TCRdb table keeps only in-frame clones and is missing some. The top ten clones hold 0.95% to 1.5% of a sample with over 50,000 clones, about 80% of them seen once. Their target antigens are unknown. Sequencing used CD4+ T cells from PBMCs cultured with HCoV-229E spike peptides, obtained after COVID-19 vaccination. Receptors originate from a human donor who received a COVID-19 vaccine.

This clone occurred a few times. V is TRBV14 and J is TRBJ2-1; no definite D call. V was pared by 3 bases and J by 7 bases, with 10 bases between. Germline CDR1 and CDR2: SGHDN and FVKESK. The length of the CDR3 is 13 residues. The CDR3 sequence: CASSQRSSNEQFF. The CDR3 DNA sequence: TGTGCCAGCAGCCAGAGATCCTCTAATGAGCAGTTCTTC. The whole variable domain, remainder taken from reference TRBV14 and TRBJ2-1, is EAGVTQFPSHSVIEKGQTVTLRCDPISGHDNLYWYRRVMGKEIKFLLHFVKESKQDESGMPNNRFLAERTGGTYSTLKVQPAELEDSGVYFCASSQRSSNEQFFGPGTRLTVL.

This chain links TRBV29-1 with TRBJ1-3, with D unresolved. CDR3 length equals 12 residues. Germline CDR1 SQVTM, CDR2 ANQGSEA. Trimming took off 4 bases at V and 2 bases at J, with 6 bases between the two ends. The CDR3, as DNA: TGCAGCGTTGGGACTCCTGGAAACACCATATATTTT. Protein sequence: CSVGTPGNTIYF.

The chain uses TRBV11-2 and TRBJ2-2; the D is unclear. This CDR3 contains 15 residues. Germline V CDR1 and CDR2: SGHAT, FQNNGV. The germline V and J ends were trimmed by 5 bases and 3 bases, with 13 bases remaining between them. The CDR3 here is CASSPEPEDTGELFF. The CDR3 DNA reads as TGTGCCAGCAGCCCCGAGCCCGAAGACACCGGGGAGCTGTTTTTT.

This clone was seen once. CDR3 in DNA: TGTGCCAGCAGTGAGAGGGGTAGCGGGGGGCGGTACGAGCAGTACGTC. Amino acids: CASSERGSGGRYEQYV. The chain uses TRBV2 and TRBJ2-7; 10 bases match TRBD2. CDR3 size: 16 residues. After removal of 3 bases from V and 4 bases from J, the junction contained 9 bases not matched to a gene. CDR1 and CDR2 from the germline V gene are SNHLY and FYNNEI.

The chain uses TRBV18 and TRBJ1-4, with 9 bases that match TRBD1. This CDR3 has 14 amino acids. CDR1 is KGHSH, CDR2 LQKENI, per germline. V trimming: 3 bases; J trimming: 8 bases; junction bases outside the gene matches: 4. This chain's CDR3 is CASSPGQGPEKLFF. CDR3 DNA: TGTGCCAGCTCACCGGGACAGGGCCCCGAAAAACTGTTTTTT. Full variable domain (outside the CDR3, taken from reference TRBV18 and TRBJ1-4): NAGVMQNPRHLVRRRGQEARLRCSPMKGHSHVYWYRQLPEEGLKFMVYLQKENIIDESGMPKERFSAEFPKEGPSILRIQQVVRGDSAAYFCASSPGQGPEKLFFGSGTQLSVL.

This clone was observed a handful of times. The J gene is TRBJ1-3, the V gene TRBV29-1, with D perhaps TRBD1 (6 bases). Trimming left V 4 bases short and J 0 bases short, with 10 bases between. CDR3 size: 14 residues. Germline loops: CDR1 SQVTM, CDR2 ANQGSEA. This chain's CDR3 is CSVVGQNSGNTIYF. DNA for the CDR3: TGCAGCGTTGTCGGACAGAACTCTGGAAACACCATATATTTT.

This clone was seen just once. The chain employs TRBV6-5 and TRBJ2-7, with 8 nucleotides matching TRBD1. This CDR3 is 15 amino acids long. Trimming at V came to 6 bases and at J to 2 bases, leaving 9 bases not matched to a gene. Per the germline V gene, CDR1 is MNHEY and CDR2 is SVGAGI. CDR3 loop: CASRADRGPTYEQYV. The CDR3 nucleotides read TGTGCCAGCAGGGCCGACAGGGGCCCTACCTACGAGCAGTACGTC.

V usage is TRBV18 and J usage is TRBJ1-4, with TRBD1 identical over 11 bases. V was pared by 6 bases and J by 2 bases, with 5 bases of the junction left unmatched. The CDR3 contains 16 residues. Germline V gene lookup returns CDR1 KGHSH and CDR2 LQKENI. The CDR3 spells CASSGQGAPTNEKLFF. As DNA, the CDR3 is TGTGCCAGCTCTGGACAGGGGGCGCCCACTAATGAAAAACTGTTTTTT.

The chain couples TRBV6-5 to TRBJ2-3; a possible D gene is TRBD1 (5 bases). V lost 2 bases, J lost 3 bases, and 12 bases lay in between. Germline V gives CDR1 MNHEY, CDR2 SVGAGI. CDR3 length: 15 amino acids. The CDR3 region is CASSYRGKGTDTQYF. As DNA, the CDR3 is TGTGCCAGCAGTTACAGGGGCAAGGGAACAGATACGCAGTATTTT.

The V gene is TRBV7-2, the J gene TRBJ2-5, with D maybe TRBD2 (5 bases). The V end lost 4 bases, the J end lost 5 bases, and 14 bases lay between the germline ends. The germline V gene encodes CDR1 SGHTA and CDR2 FQGNSA. There are 14 residues in the CDR3. The CDR3 nucleotides are TGTGCCAGCAGCTCAAGACCCCGCGGGGAGACCCAGTACTTC. The encoded protein is CASSSRPRGETQYF.

This chain joins TRBV3-1 (or the pseudogene TRBV3-2) and TRBJ2-1; either TRBD1 or TRBD2 may fit D (6 bases each). The CDR3 runs to 15 residues. Per the germline V gene, CDR1 is LGHDT and CDR2 is YNNKEL (reference sequence). The germline V and J ends were trimmed by 4 bases and 4 bases, with 14 bases remaining between them. The CDR3 region has the DNA TGTGCCAGCAGCCCCCCGGGGGCCACATACAATGAGCAGTTCTTC. Protein sequence: CASSPPGATYNEQFF.

The rearrangement links TRBV2 to TRBJ2-2; D is undetermined. The CDR3 runs 14 residues. The V gene lost 2 bases and the J gene lost 4 bases, with 8 bases spanning the gap. Looked up from germline, CDR1 is SNHLY and CDR2 is FYNNEI. The CDR3 reads CASSERMSTGELFF. The CDR3, as DNA: TGTGCCAGCAGTGAACGGATGAGCACCGGGGAGCTGTTTTTT.

The J gene is TRBJ2-5, the V gene TRBV3-1 (or the pseudogene TRBV3-2); 8 nucleotides agree with TRBD1. The trim removed 0 bases at V and 0 bases at J, leaving 6 bases unmatched. Germline CDR1 LGHDT, CDR2 YNNKEL (reference sequence). This CDR3 comprises 17 residues. For the CDR3, the DNA is TGTGCCAGCAGCCAAGAGGGCAGGGGGCGATACCAAGAGACCCAGTACTTC. Translated, it gives CASSQEGRGRYQETQYF.

This sequence joins TRBV6-6 and TRBJ1-3, with a possible D match to TRBD1 (6 bases). The V gene's germline CDR1 is MNHNY and CDR2 SVGAGI (reference sequence). The V end was cut by 5 bases, the J end by 4 bases, with 15 bases between. The CDR3 has 15 amino acids. The CDR3 sequence is CASSTIQGAGNTIYF. The CDR3 DNA follows: TGTGCCAGCAGTACTATACAGGGTGCGGGAAACACCATATATTTT.

The rearrangement links TRBV11-1 to TRBJ2-1; TRBD1 is a possible D gene (6 bases). V lost 6 bases, J lost 0 bases, and 15 bases lay in between. There are 16 residues in the CDR3. From germline, CDR1 is SGHAT and CDR2 FQDESV (reference sequence). The CDR3 region has the DNA TGTGCCAGCAGTCCACAGGGTTCTAGCTCCTACAATGAGCAGTTCTTC. This encodes CASSPQGSSSYNEQFF.

V and J are TRBV5-6 and TRBJ1-2; no clear D gene. CDR3 length: 13 amino acids. Germline CDR1 and CDR2: SGHDT and YYEEEE. Trimming left V 1 base short and J 5 bases short, with 9 bases between. The CDR3 protein is CASSLSGSYGYTF. CDR3 in DNA: TGTGCCAGCAGCTTGTCCGGGTCTTATGGCTACACCTTC.

The V call is TRBV11-3, the J call TRBJ2-6; D gene unclear. Germline CDR1 is SGHNT and CDR2 is YENEEA. The CDR3 covers 13 residues. Trimming cost V 6 bases and J 1 base, with 4 bases left between them. This CDR3 reads CASRGSGANVLTF. The CDR3 nucleotides read TGTGCCAGCAGAGGTTCTGGGGCCAACGTCCTGACTTTC.

This clone was counted a few times. The chain recombines TRBV7-9 with TRBJ2-1; no reliable D call. The V gene's germline CDR1 is SEHNR and CDR2 FQNEAQ (reference sequence). The CDR3 covers 12 residues. V lost 4 bases, J lost 9 bases, and 10 bases lay in between. CDR3 sequence reads: CASSSHSSEQFF. CDR3 DNA sequence: TGTGCCAGCAGCTCCCATAGCAGTGAGCAGTTCTTC.

The rearrangement joins TRBV6-5 to TRBJ1-2; D may be TRBD1 (5 bases). Germline V CDR1 and CDR2: MNHEY, SVGAGI. This CDR3 has 15 residues. Trimming removed 5 bases at V and 3 bases at J, with 16 bases between. CDR3 sequence: CASSRDGLQHYGYTF. The CDR3 DNA reads as TGTGCCAGCAGTCGGGACGGTCTACAACACTATGGCTACACCTTC.